The T cell receptor beta chain described here comes from a study of cytomegalovirus exposure and HLA in healthy donors. Study at large: There were under 130 million unique TCR beta sequences, drawn from roughly 200 million T cells, in an earlier analysis. General observations from the study: Many donors carried some public TCRs, although rarity characterized most TCR sequences.

V dropped 3 bases and J dropped 0 bases, with 13 bases sitting between them. The germline CDR1 and CDR2 sequences are SGHNT and YYREEE (reference sequence). The CDR3 length is 16 residues. On this clone: Its antigen is undetermined.

Healthy bone marrow donors formed the donor group. Primers for the PCR totalled 60 Vbeta and 13 Jbeta. Study processing details: As a later analysis found, there were 80 million or so unique TCR beta chains, of which roughly 11 million were shared. The protocol was immunoSEQ multiplex PCR, while the TCRdb copy is restricted to in-frame clones and leaves out a portion. Clonal size and the V and J genes are those of that table, whereas D and trimming came from the DNA. Among roughly 190,000 clones listed, around 68% were seen once. The chain recombines TRBV5-4 with TRBJ2-4; D is possibly TRBD1 (5 bases). Sequences were obtained from PBMCs. The source of this sequence is a man aged 35 to 55 in good health and CMV-seronegative. The CDR3 nucleotides are TGTGCCAGCAGCTCAACAGGCGATCTAGCCAAAAACATTCAGTACTTC. Its translation is CASSSTGDLAKNIQYF.